This T cell receptor (beta chain) was captured in a study of post-analysis software for immune sequencing data. Unique-molecular-identifier-tagged TCR beta cDNA libraries were used. TCRdb independently ran MiXCR on the PCR reads; one entry per CDR3 protein. The sample consists of more than 500,000 distinct CDR3 sequences, approximately 31% of them appearing once. Remarks on this clonotype: Its cognate antigen is unknown.

Regarding the study as a whole: Same-batch preparations were strongly co-clustered by F measure. Multiple sclerosis patients had significantly lower normalized Chao1 diversity than controls. TRBV5-6, TRBV5-1 and TRBV20-1 belonged to a set of about five TRBV segments that were more frequent in patients than controls.

V trimming: 5 bases; J trimming: 5 bases; junction bases outside the gene matches: 2. This CDR3 region has 12 residues. V gene TRBV12-3 or TRBV12-4 combines with J gene TRBJ2-7; 8 bases agree with TRBD1. The sample consisted of blood. This clonotype was obtained from a girl aged 2-17 years with multiple sclerosis. For the CDR3, the DNA is TGTGCCAGCAGTAAACAGGGGGACGAGCAGTACTTC. Translating gives CASSKQGDEQYF.